This TCR beta chain was captured in a study of STAT5B mutations in CD4+ large granular lymphocyte leukemia. V lost 5 bases and J lost 3; bases outside the gene matches: 4. Germline values: CDR1 SGHVS, CDR2 FNYEAQ. The CDR3 consists of 13 residues. Sequenced by immunoSEQ multiplex PCR; TCRdb stores in-frame clones only, minus some. Of 32,000 or so clones detected, nearly 90% appear once; the ten largest clones hold roughly 3.3%. The V call is TRBV7-6, the J call TRBJ2-7; 7 nucleotides align to TRBD2. The clonotype originates from a human donor in good health. The sample was CD4+ T cells from blood buffy coats. The CDR3 sequence: CASSPGLRYEQYF. The CDR3 DNA follows: TGTGCCAGCAGCCCGGGACTACGCTACGAGCAGTACTTC.